Shown below are 24 T cell receptor beta chains from a single sample sequenced in a study of blood T cell repertoires in COVID-19. TCRdb's table, derived via immunoSEQ multiplex PCR, lists solely in-frame clones and lacks some. The sample yields some 190,000 clones, roughly 83% seen once. The sequenced material came from PBMCs or T cells enriched from blood (not recorded which). Receptor source: a woman aged 25 to 45 who had recovered from COVID-19.

To note about this clone: This sample also contains other DNA sequences that code for the same CDR3. The genes are TRBV5-8 and TRBJ1-5; D gene uncertain. Germline V gene data show CDR1 as SGHTS and CDR2 as YDEGEE. The germline V and J ends were trimmed by 2 bases and 4 bases, with 10 bases remaining between them. The CDR3 loop spans 14 amino acids. Here the CDR3 reads CASSFRGSNQPQHF. As DNA, the CDR3 is TGTGCCAGCAGCTTCAGAGGGAGTAATCAGCCCCAGCATTTT.

The chain joins TRBV2 to TRBJ1-1; 9 bases are shared with TRBD1. The V gene's germline CDR1 is SNHLY and CDR2 FYNNEI. The CDR3 length is 14 residues. V was pared by 4 bases and J by 1 base, with 1 base of the junction left unmatched. CDR3 sequence reads: CASSADRGNTEAFF. The CDR3 DNA follows: TGTGCCAGCAGTGCGGACAGGGGGAACACTGAAGCTTTCTTT.

This clone was seen once. This chain links TRBV11-2 with TRBJ1-2; TRBD1 agrees at 8 bases. Per germline, CDR1 SGHAT and CDR2 FQNNGV. V dropped 1 base and J dropped 3; count of bases not matched to a gene: 10. CDR3 length: 17 residues. The chain's CDR3 is CASSLARTGKKDYGYTF. As DNA, the CDR3 is TGTGCCAGCAGCTTAGCACGGACAGGGAAGAAGGACTATGGCTACACCTTC.

This sequence joins TRBV6-5 and TRBJ2-1; 8 positions match TRBD1. V trimming: 10 bases; J trimming: 6 bases; junction bases outside the gene matches: 8. Germline lookup yields CDR1 MNHEY and CDR2 SVGAGI. This CDR3 contains 13 residues. Written as DNA, the CDR3 is TGTGCCATGGACAGGGTGGACCGCAATGAGCAGTTCTTC. It specifies CAMDRVDRNEQFF.

The chain recombines TRBV7-2 with TRBJ1-5; D is undetermined. This CDR3 has 12 amino acids. V lost 4 bases and J 6 bases, leaving 7 bases between the germline ends. CDR1 and CDR2 (germline): SGHTA, FQGNSA. The CDR3 spells CASSSYGQPQHF. The DNA of the CDR3 is TGTGCCAGCAGCTCATACGGTCAGCCCCAGCATTTT.

The chain combines TRBV7-9 with TRBJ2-2; 8 bases align to TRBD2. Germline CDR1 SEHNR, CDR2 FQNEAQ (reference sequence). Trimming at V came to 3 bases and at J to 2 bases, leaving 8 bases not matched to a gene. The CDR3 is 17 residues long. CDR3: CASSFPSSGGNTGELFF. In nucleotides, the CDR3 is TGTGCCAGCAGCTTTCCCTCCAGCGGGGGCAACACCGGGGAGCTGTTTTTT.

The chain couples TRBV14 to TRBJ1-1; possible D gene TRBD1, 5 bases. CDR1 is SGHDN, CDR2 FVKESK, per germline. Trimming cost V 1 base and J 3 bases, with 12 bases left between them. The CDR3 spans 15 residues. The DNA of the CDR3 is TGTGCCAGCAGCCAAGGAATAGGGGTCGACACTGAAGCTTTCTTT. As protein: CASSQGIGVDTEAFF.

The rearrangement links TRBV7-2 to TRBJ1-1; maybe TRBD1 (6 bases). Germline V CDR1 and CDR2: SGHTA, FQGNSA. The V end was cut by 5 bases, the J end by 4 bases, with 23 bases between. The CDR3 spans 17 residues. The DNA for the CDR3 is TGTGCCAGCAGCCAGACAGGAGGCGTGCGTGGAGGCACTGAAGCTTTCTTT. It specifies CASSQTGGVRGGTEAFF.

The rearrangement links TRBV7-2 to TRBJ1-4, with D perhaps TRBD1 (6 bases). In germline, CDR1 is SGHTA, CDR2 FQGNSA. This CDR3 contains 14 residues. V was shortened by 3 bases and J by 8 bases, with 13 bases between the two germline ends. DNA of the CDR3: TGTGCCAGCAGCTTGGGCAGGGGTCGAGAAAAACTGTTTTTT. It specifies CASSLGRGREKLFF.

The chain recombines TRBV7-6 with TRBJ2-5, with TRBD1 matching 7 bases. V was pared by 0 bases and J by 6 bases, with 7 bases of the junction left unmatched. The CDR3 is made up of 15 amino acids. CDR1 and CDR2 (germline): SGHVS, FNYEAQ. CDR3 sequence reads: CASSLAQTGFQTQYF. The CDR3 region has the DNA TGTGCCAGCAGCTTAGCGCAGACAGGGTTTCAGACCCAGTACTTC. The full variable domain, in which reference TRBV7-6 and TRBJ2-5 provide the parts outside the CDR3, is GAGVSQSPRYKVTKRGQDVALRCDPISGHVSLYWYRQALGQGPEFLTYFNYEAQQDKSGLPNDRFSAERPEGSISTLTIQRTEQRDSAMYRCASSLAQTGFQTQYFGPGTRLLVL.

J is TRBJ1-2 and V is TRBV18; D remains unclear. Trimming stripped 3 bases from V and 4 bases from J, with 12 bases between. From germline, CDR1 is KGHSH and CDR2 LQKENI. The length of the CDR3 is 14 residues. The CDR3 is CASSPALASYGYTF. CDR3 nucleotide sequence: TGTGCCAGCTCACCGGCCCTTGCCAGCTATGGCTACACCTTC.

The rearrangement links TRBV10-3 to TRBJ2-5; 7 bases are shared with TRBD2. V lost 8 bases and J lost 5; bases outside the gene matches: 5. The V gene's germline CDR1 is ENHRY and CDR2 SYGVKD. CDR3 length: 12 amino acids. The CDR3 here is CAIGASGETQYF. DNA of the CDR3: TGTGCCATCGGGGCTAGCGGTGAGACCCAGTACTTC.

This chain's CDR3 is CASSQRGRESRYQETQYF. For the CDR3, the DNA is TGCGCCAGCAGCCAAAGGGGACGGGAGTCTCGCTATCAAGAGACCCAGTACTTC. The chain uses TRBV4-1 and TRBJ2-5; tentatively, D is TRBD2 (6 bases). The CDR3 spans 18 residues. Between the trimmed V and J ends, which lost 2 bases and 2 bases, there was a span of 21 bases. CDR1 MGHRA and CDR2 YSYEKL come from the germline V gene.

This sequence joins TRBV5-4 and TRBJ2-3, with 13 nucleotides matching TRBD2. This CDR3 region has 17 residues. The germline V gene has CDR1 SGHNT and CDR2 YYREEE (reference sequence). Trimming at V came to 4 bases and at J to 6 bases, leaving 11 bases not matched to a gene. CDR3 residues: CASSARLSGLAGDTQYF. The CDR3 DNA follows: TGTGCCAGCAGCGCGCGCCTGTCGGGACTAGCGGGGGATACGCAGTATTTT. The full variable domain, in which reference TRBV5-4 and TRBJ2-3 provide the parts outside the CDR3, is ETGVTQSPTHLIKTRGQQVTLRCSSQSGHNTVSWYQQALGQGPQFIFQYYREEENGRGNFPPRFSGLQFPNYSSELNVNALELDDSALYLCASSARLSGLAGDTQYFGPGTRLTVL.

This clone was recorded only once. This chain connects TRBV28 to TRBJ2-2; D unresolved. Trimming took 6 bases from V and 1 from J, leaving 6 bases between them. Germline-derived CDR1 and CDR2 are MDHEN and SYDVKM. CDR3 length: 13 residues. The CDR3 loop is CASRTGNTGELFF. The CDR3 DNA sequence: TGTGCCAGCAGGACGGGGAACACCGGGGAGCTGTTTTTT.

The chain uses TRBV6-5 and TRBJ2-2, with unresolved D. CDR3 length equals 16 residues. Germline loops: CDR1 MNHEY, CDR2 SVGAGI. V lost 0 bases to trimming and J lost 0 bases, with 8 bases between them. CDR3 DNA sequence: TGTGCCAGCAGTTACTCCCCAGGCGCGAACACCGGGGAGCTGTTTTTT. Translated: CASSYSPGANTGELFF.

This clone appeared a single time. The chain recombines TRBV19 with TRBJ1-1, with D uncertain. This CDR3 has 14 amino acids. Germline V gene data show CDR1 as LNHDA and CDR2 as SQIVND (reference sequence). Trimming left V 5 bases short and J 0 bases short, with 10 bases between. CDR3 sequence reads: CASSHRVLNTEAFF. As DNA, the CDR3 is TGTGCCAGTAGTCACCGGGTCTTGAACACTGAAGCTTTCTTT.

V and J are TRBV21-1 and TRBJ2-7; no DNA check was done on the table's D call, TRBD2. TRBV21-1 is labeled a pseudogene. There are 15 residues in the CDR3. The chain's CDR3 is CASSKGLAGGYEQYV. As DNA, the CDR3 is TGTGCCAGCAGCAAGGGACTAGCGGGGGGCTACGAGCAGTACGTC.

This rearrangement joins TRBV5-1 to TRBJ2-2, with D possibly being TRBD1 (6 bases). V dropped 0 bases and J dropped 5 bases, with 8 bases sitting between them. The CDR3 has 14 amino acids. The germline gives CDR1 SGHRS, CDR2 YFSETQ. The DNA for the CDR3 is TGCGCCAGCAGCTTGGGAACAGGGACCGGGGAGCTGTTTTTT. This sequence encodes CASSLGTGTGELFF.

V usage is TRBV29-1 and J usage is TRBJ2-7; D ambiguous. V lost 0 bases to trimming and J lost 4 bases, with 7 bases between them. Germline CDR1 reads SQVTM; CDR2 reads ANQGSEA. The CDR3 is 12 residues long. In nucleotides, the CDR3 is TGCAGCGTTGAAGATCAGGTTTACGAGCAGTACTTC. Translation: CSVEDQVYEQYF.

V and J are TRBV28 and TRBJ1-3, with 7 bases identical to TRBD1. Germline CDR1 MDHEN, CDR2 SYDVKM. This CDR3 is 16 amino acids long. After removal of 5 bases from V and 0 bases from J, the junction contained 7 bases not matched to a gene. In DNA, the CDR3 is TGTGCCAGCAGTCCCAGACAGGGTAACTCTGGAAACACCATATATTTT. Its translation: CASSPRQGNSGNTIYF.

The V gene is TRBV15, the J gene TRBJ2-7; 15 bases are shared with TRBD2. Germline CDR1 and CDR2: LNHNV and YYDKDF (reference sequence). V was clipped by 0 bases and J by 4 bases; unmatched bases: 7. The CDR3 has 18 residues. This CDR3 is CATSRDSPGLAGGYEQYV. DNA for the CDR3: TGTGCCACCAGCAGAGATTCCCCGGGACTAGCGGGGGGATACGAGCAGTACGTC.

The chain carries TRBV15 and TRBJ2-7; 11 bases match TRBD2. The trim removed 5 bases at V and 4 bases at J, leaving 7 bases unmatched. This CDR3 is 15 amino acids long. In germline, CDR1 is LNHNV, CDR2 YYDKDF (reference sequence). CDR3 sequence: CATSELAGGPYEQYF. The DNA of the CDR3 is TGTGCCACCAGCGAATTAGCGGGAGGGCCGTACGAGCAGTACTTC.

The genes are TRBV19 and TRBJ2-3; perhaps TRBD2 as D (5 bases). The CDR3 has 15 amino acids. The germline V gene encodes CDR1 LNHDA and CDR2 SQIVND (reference sequence). V lost 6 bases and J lost 0, with 13 bases in between. CDR3 in DNA: TGTGCCAGTAGGAGGGCACCTCAAAGCACAGATACGCAGTATTTT. It codes for CASRRAPQSTDTQYF.